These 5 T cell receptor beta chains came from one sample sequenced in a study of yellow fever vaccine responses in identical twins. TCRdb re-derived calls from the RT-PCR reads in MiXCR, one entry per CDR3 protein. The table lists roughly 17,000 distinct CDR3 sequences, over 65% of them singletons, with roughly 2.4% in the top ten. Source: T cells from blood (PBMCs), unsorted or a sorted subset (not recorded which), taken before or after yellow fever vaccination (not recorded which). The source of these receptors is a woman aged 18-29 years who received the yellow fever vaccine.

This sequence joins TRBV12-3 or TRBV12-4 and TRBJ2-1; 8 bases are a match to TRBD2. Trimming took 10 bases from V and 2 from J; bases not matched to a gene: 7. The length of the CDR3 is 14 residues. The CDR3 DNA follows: TGTGCCACCAAGGGTAGCGGGACCTACAATGAGCAGTTCTTC. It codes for CATKGSGTYNEQFF.

The CDR3 nucleotides read TGTGCCAGCTCACCACTTCTTGGGTACGAGCAGTACTTC. This encodes CASSPLLGYEQYF. V usage is TRBV18 and J usage is TRBJ2-7, with D unclear. The germline gives CDR1 KGHSH, CDR2 LQKENI. The CDR3 spans 13 residues. With 1 base removed from V and 4 bases from J, the gap between germline ends came to 8 bases.

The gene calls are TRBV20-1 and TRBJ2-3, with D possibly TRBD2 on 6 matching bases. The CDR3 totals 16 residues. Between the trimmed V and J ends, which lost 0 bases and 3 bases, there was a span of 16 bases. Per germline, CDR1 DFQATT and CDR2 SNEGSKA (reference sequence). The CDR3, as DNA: TGCAGTGCTAGAGATCCCGGGGCTAGCGCAACAGATACGCAGTATTTT. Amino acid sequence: CSARDPGASATDTQYF.

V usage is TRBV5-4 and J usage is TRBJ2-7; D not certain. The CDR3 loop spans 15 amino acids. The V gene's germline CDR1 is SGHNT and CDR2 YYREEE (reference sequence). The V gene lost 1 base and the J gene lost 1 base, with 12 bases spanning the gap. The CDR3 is CASSLRAGKSYEQYF. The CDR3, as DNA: TGTGCCAGCAGCTTGAGAGCCGGCAAGTCCTACGAGCAGTACTTC.

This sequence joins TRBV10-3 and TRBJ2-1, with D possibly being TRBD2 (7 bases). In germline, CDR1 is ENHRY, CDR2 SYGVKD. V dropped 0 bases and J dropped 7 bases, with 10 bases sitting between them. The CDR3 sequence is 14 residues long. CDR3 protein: CAISESAGANEQFF. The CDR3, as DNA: TGTGCCATCAGTGAGTCGGCGGGGGCTAATGAGCAGTTCTTC.